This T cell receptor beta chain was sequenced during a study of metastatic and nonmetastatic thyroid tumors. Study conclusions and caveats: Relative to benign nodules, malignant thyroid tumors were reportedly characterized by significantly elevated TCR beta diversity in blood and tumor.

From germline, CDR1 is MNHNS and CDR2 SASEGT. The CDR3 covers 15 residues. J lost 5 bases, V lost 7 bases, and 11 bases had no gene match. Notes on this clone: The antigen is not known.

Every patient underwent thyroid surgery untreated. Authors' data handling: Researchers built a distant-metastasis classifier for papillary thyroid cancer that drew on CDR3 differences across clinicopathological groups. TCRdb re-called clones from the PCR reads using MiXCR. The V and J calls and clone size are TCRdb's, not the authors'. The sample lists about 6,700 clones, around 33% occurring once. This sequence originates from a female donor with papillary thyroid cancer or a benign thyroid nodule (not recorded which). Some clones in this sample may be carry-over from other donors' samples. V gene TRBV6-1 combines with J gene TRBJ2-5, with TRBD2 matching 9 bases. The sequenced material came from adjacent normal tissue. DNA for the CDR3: TGTGCCAGCATATGGACTAGCGCCTCTTCGGAGACCCAGTACTTC. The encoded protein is CASIWTSASSETQYF.